This T cell receptor (beta chain) was recorded in a study of T-cell memory formation after mild COVID-19. This clonotype was counted a few times. TCRdb fed the 5' RACE reads into MiXCR, producing one record per CDR3 protein. The top ten clones hold 9.5% to 15% of a sample with about 540,000 distinct CDR3 sequences, roughly 22% of them seen once. Germline assignment: CDR1 DFQATT and CDR2 SNEGSKA (reference sequence). V shed 3 bases and J 9 bases; nucleotides not matched to a gene: 3. The CDR3 covers 13 residues. Material: PBMCs or a T cell subset sorted from them (not recorded which). This TCR was recovered from an adult woman who had mild COVID-19 (a few samples of this study predate the infection). Cell type and time point are not known. This chain uses TRBV20-1 with TRBJ2-1; 12 nucleotides agree with TRBD1. The DNA for the CDR3 is TGCAGTGCTAGCGGGACAGGGGGCGTTGAGCAGTTCTTC. This codes for CSASGTGGVEQFF.